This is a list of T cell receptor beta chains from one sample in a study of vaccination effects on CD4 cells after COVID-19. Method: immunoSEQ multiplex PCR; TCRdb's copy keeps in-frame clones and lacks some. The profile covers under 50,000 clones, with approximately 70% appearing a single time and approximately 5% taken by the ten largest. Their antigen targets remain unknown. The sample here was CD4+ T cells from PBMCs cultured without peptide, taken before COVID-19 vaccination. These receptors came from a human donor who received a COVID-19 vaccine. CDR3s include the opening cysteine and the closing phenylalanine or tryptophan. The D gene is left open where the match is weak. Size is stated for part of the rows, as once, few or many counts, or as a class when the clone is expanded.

CDR3 DNA: TGTGCCCACCTAAGACAGGGTGGCACCGGGGAGCTGTTTTTT
CDR3 protein: CAHLRQGGTGELFF
clone size: NA
V gene: TRBV30
J gene: TRBJ2-2
CDR3 length: 14
D gene: TRBD1

CDR3 DNA: TGTGCCAGTAGGGGGGACAGAACTGAAGCTTTCTTT
CDR3 protein: CASRGDRTEAFF
clone size: few
V gene: TRBV19
J gene: TRBJ1-1
CDR3 length: 12
D gene: TRBD1

CDR3 DNA: TGTGCCAGCAGTGAAAGGACAGGGGGTACAGATACGCAGTATTTT
CDR3 protein: CASSERTGGTDTQYF
clone size: NA
V gene: TRBV6-1
J gene: TRBJ2-3
CDR3 length: 15
D gene: TRBD1

CDR3 DNA: TGTGCCAGCAGTGGGGAGGCAGGGTATGGATACAATGAGCAGTTCTTC
CDR3 protein: CASSGEAGYGYNEQFF
clone size: few
V gene: TRBV2
J gene: TRBJ2-1
CDR3 length: 16
D gene: NA

CDR3 DNA: TGTGCCTGGAGTGTACAGGGCAATCAGCCCCAGCATTTT
CDR3 protein: CAWSVQGNQPQHF
clone size: few
V gene: TRBV30
J gene: TRBJ1-5
CDR3 length: 13
D gene: NA

CDR3 DNA: TGTGCCAGCAGCTCGGAGGTACTCACTGAAGCTTTCTTT
CDR3 protein: CASSSEVLTEAFF
clone size: NA
V gene: TRBV5-4
J gene: TRBJ1-1
CDR3 length: 13
D gene: NA

CDR3 DNA: TGTGCCAGCAGTGAAGCTGGGACTAGCGGGGTGATAGATACGCAGTATTTT
CDR3 protein: CASSEAGTSGVIDTQYF
clone size: NA
V gene: TRBV6-1
J gene: TRBJ2-3
CDR3 length: 17
D gene: TRBD2

CDR3 DNA: TGTGCCAGCAGGGGGGGACAGTTCTACGAGCAGTACTTC
CDR3 protein: CASRGGQFYEQYF
clone size: NA
V gene: TRBV2
J gene: TRBJ2-7
CDR3 length: 13
D gene: NA

CDR3 DNA: TGCGCCAGCAGCCAAGATAGGGACAGATACTATGGCTACACCTTC
CDR3 protein: CASSQDRDRYYGYTF
clone size: NA
V gene: TRBV4-3
J gene: TRBJ1-2
CDR3 length: 15
D gene: TRBD1

CDR3 DNA: TGTGCCAGCCTATCCCACGGGGAGCTGTTTTTT
CDR3 protein: CASLSHGELFF
clone size: few
V gene: TRBV3-1/TRBV3-2
J gene: TRBJ2-2
CDR3 length: 11
D gene: NA

CDR3 DNA: TGCGCCAGCAGCTTGGGCCAGGGCGATAATTCACCCCTCCACTTT
CDR3 protein: CASSLGQGDNSPLHF
clone size: NA
V gene: TRBV5-1
J gene: TRBJ1-6
CDR3 length: 15
D gene: NA

CDR3 DNA: TGTGCCAGCAGCTTGCTTAGGACAGGGGATCCGGAAGGCTACACCTTC
CDR3 protein: CASSLLRTGDPEGYTF
clone size: few
V gene: TRBV7-9
J gene: TRBJ1-2
CDR3 length: 16
D gene: TRBD1